A selection of T cell receptor beta chains follows, all from one sample in a study of cytotoxic CD8 clonotypes in ibrutinib-treated CLL. Sequenced by immunoSEQ multiplex PCR; TCRdb stores in-frame clones only, minus some. Of under 150,000 clones listed, about 91% are singletons. This specimen was PBMCs, taken after 12 months of ibrutinib treatment. These receptors all come from a human donor with chronic lymphocytic leukemia. CDR3s include the opening cysteine and the closing phenylalanine or tryptophan. Fields, in order: D gene, V gene, clone size, J gene, CDR3 protein, CDR3 DNA. D genes are given only for firm matches. Size is stated for part of the rows, as once, few or many counts, or as a class when the clone is expanded.

NA	TRBV19	few	TRBJ1-5	CASSRRMEFLSQHF	TGTGCCAGTAGTAGGCGGATGGAGTTCCTTTCCCAGCATTTT
NA	TRBV30	NA	TRBJ2-4	CAWSVRERGAKNIQYF	TGTGCCTGGAGTGTACGAGAAAGGGGGGCCAAAAACATTCAGTACTTC
NA	TRBV4-2	NA	TRBJ2-1	CASSQDSASANEQFF	TGTGCCAGCAGCCAAGATTCGGCTAGCGCCAATGAGCAGTTCTTC
NA	TRBV28	NA	TRBJ1-1	CASSLARGNTEAFF	TGTGCCAGCAGTTTAGCCAGGGGGAACACTGAAGCTTTCTTT
NA	TRBV27	once	TRBJ1-5	CASSLLMGGGQPQHF	TGTGCCAGCAGTTTATTGATGGGGGGTGGTCAGCCCCAGCATTTT
NA	TRBV28	NA	TRBJ2-1	CASSLRGLTYNEQFF	TGTGCCAGCAGTCTTAGAGGTTTAACCTACAATGAGCAGTTCTTC
TRBD1	TRBV18	NA	TRBJ1-5	CASSPPYRGPQHF	TGTGCCAGCTCACCACCCTACAGGGGGCCCCAGCATTTT
TRBD2	TRBV27	once	TRBJ2-4	CASKGRENIQYF	TGTGCCAGCAAAGGGAGGGAAAACATTCAGTACTTC
NA	TRBV27	NA	TRBJ1-3	CASSETGGGGGNTIYF	TGTGCCAGCAGTGAGACCGGGGGGGGTGGCGGAAACACCATATATTTT
NA	TRBV30	NA	TRBJ1-2	CAWSVQGPEMYGYTF	TGTGCCTGGAGTGTTCAGGGCCCGGAGATGTATGGCTACACCTTC
NA	TRBV19	NA	TRBJ2-7	CASSSQLSYEQYF	TGTGCCAGTTCGAGCCAGCTCTCCTACGAGCAGTACTTC
NA	TRBV4-3	NA	TRBJ2-1	CASSVGTYNEQFF	TGCGCCAGCAGCGTCGGGACATACAATGAGCAGTTCTTC
TRBD2	TRBV11-3	NA	TRBJ2-2	CASSLVAGVVTGELFF	TGTGCCAGCAGCTTAGTGGCGGGAGTTGTAACCGGGGAGCTGTTTTTT